The 8 T cell receptor beta chains presented below share a single source sample, sequenced in a study of PD-L1 blockade in urothelial cancer. This sample's time point: peripheral blood 6 weeks after treatment start. Clones were read by immunoSEQ multiplex PCR, and TCRdb kept only the in-frame ones, dropping some. This sample has about 41,000 clones, with around 83% found just once. The specimen comprised PBMCs, sampled around atezolizumab (anti-PD-L1) treatment. These receptors originate from a man aged 70 or older with urothelial cancer.

The V gene is TRBV27, the J gene TRBJ2-3, with D possibly matching TRBD1 (5 bases). Germline CDR1 reads MNHEY; CDR2 reads SMNVEV (reference sequence). The CDR3 is 16 residues long. V was clipped by 5 bases and J by 0 bases, with 15 bases between them. The CDR3 nucleotides read TGTGCCAGCAGTCGGCAGGGCACCACAAGCACAGATACGCAGTATTTT. Its protein is CASSRQGTTSTDTQYF.

The rearrangement links TRBV6-1 to TRBJ2-7, with TRBD2 matching over 7 bases. There are 14 residues in the CDR3. V lost 5 bases and J lost 2; bases outside the gene matches: 6. Germline lookup yields CDR1 MNHNS and CDR2 SASEGT. The CDR3 nucleotides read TGTGCCAGCAGTACGGGACGGGGGGCCTACGAGCAGTACTTC. Translation gives CASSTGRGAYEQYF.

There are a few counts of this clone. This chain joins TRBV28 and TRBJ2-7; 12 bases line up with TRBD2. The V gene end was trimmed by 10 bases and the J gene end by 2 bases; junction bases not matched to a gene: 15. CDR1 MDHEN and CDR2 SYDVKM come from the germline V gene. CDR3 size: 17 residues. The CDR3 DNA sequence: TGTGCCACCGAACCCGGGGCTAGCGGGAGGGCCCCCTACGAGCAGTACTTC. It yields the protein CATEPGASGRAPYEQYF.

This chain uses TRBV18 with TRBJ2-7; 9 bases map to TRBD2. Per germline, CDR1 KGHSH and CDR2 LQKENI. There are 14 residues in the CDR3. With V trimmed by 2 bases and J by 7 bases, 6 bases remained unmatched. CDR3 residues: CASSPIAGDDEQYF. The DNA of the CDR3 is TGTGCCAGCTCACCAATAGCGGGAGATGATGAGCAGTACTTC.

This chain uses TRBV9 with TRBJ2-3; 7 bases line up with TRBD1. Germline values: CDR1 SGDLS, CDR2 YYNGEE. This CDR3 comprises 14 residues. J was trimmed by 2 bases and V by 5 bases; bases with no gene match: 5. In nucleotides, the CDR3 is TGTGCCAGCAGTTCGGGACAGATCACAGATACGCAGTATTTT. As protein: CASSSGQITDTQYF.

CDR3 nucleotides: TGCAGTGCTACCGACAGGGATGAGCAGTTCTTC. Amino acids: CSATDRDEQFF. The V call is TRBV20-1, the J call TRBJ2-1; 7 bases agree with TRBD1. Germline lookup yields CDR1 DFQATT and CDR2 SNEGSKA (reference sequence). J gave up 8 bases and V 4 bases, and 2 bases lay outside the gene matches. The CDR3 covers 11 residues.

This chain connects TRBV28 to TRBJ1-1, with D hard to call. This CDR3 spans 14 amino acids. The germline V and J ends were trimmed by 6 bases and 11 bases, with 22 bases remaining between them. Germline loops: CDR1 MDHEN, CDR2 SYDVKM. CDR3 DNA: TGTGCCAGCAGGGAGGATTCGCGGGGTGGAGGGGCTTTCTTT. Translated, it gives CASREDSRGGGAFF.

The V gene is TRBV2, the J gene TRBJ1-5; D is unresolved. V was shortened by 2 bases and J by 1 base, with 9 bases between the two germline ends. Germline-derived CDR1 and CDR2 are SNHLY and FYNNEI. The CDR3 is 15 residues long. CDR3 in amino acids: CASSESRASNQPQHF. The CDR3 nucleotides are TGTGCCAGCAGTGAATCGAGGGCCAGCAATCAGCCCCAGCATTTT.